These 10 T cell receptor beta chains came from one sample sequenced in a study of high-grade serous ovarian cancer treatment subgroups. Assay: immunoSEQ multiplex PCR; the TCRdb copy retains only in-frame clones and omits some. The sample consists of about 10,000 clones, roughly 70% of them appearing once. The tumor samples were collected prior to definitive surgery or chemotherapy. Sequencing input: tumor tissue. The receptors stem from a human donor with high-grade serous ovarian cancer.

J is TRBJ1-5 and V is TRBV28; a possible D gene is TRBD1 (5 bases). From germline, CDR1 is MDHEN and CDR2 SYDVKM. CDR3 length: 15 amino acids. V was trimmed by 1 base and J by 9 bases, leaving 16 bases between them. The CDR3 coding sequence is TGTGCCAGCAGTTTATCTACCGGGGCTCAACGGCCCCAGCATTTT. This gives the protein CASSLSTGAQRPQHF.

This rearrangement joins TRBV28 to TRBJ1-4; 9 nucleotides agree with TRBD1. V dropped 9 bases and J dropped 7; count of bases not matched to a gene: 6. There are 13 residues in the CDR3. The germline V gene encodes CDR1 MDHEN and CDR2 SYDVKM. Here the CDR3 reads CASNRGRGEKLFF. DNA of the CDR3: TGTGCCAGTAACAGGGGGCGGGGTGAAAAACTGTTTTTT.

The rearrangement joins TRBV5-6 to TRBJ2-7; 10 bases align to TRBD2. Germline-derived CDR1 and CDR2 are SGHDT and YYEEEE. V was pared by 4 bases and J by 1 base, with 8 bases of the junction left unmatched. The CDR3 sequence is 16 residues long. The CDR3 here is CASSLTSGTPSYEQYF. The CDR3 DNA reads as TGTGCCAGCAGCCTTACTAGCGGGACGCCGTCCTACGAGCAGTACTTC.

The V and J genes are TRBV28 and TRBJ1-2; possibly TRBD1 for D (6 bases). V was shortened by 2 bases and J by 4 bases, with 20 bases between the two germline ends. The CDR3 extends over 17 amino acids. Germline CDR1 is MDHEN and CDR2 is SYDVKM. The CDR3 protein is CASSLSGGGGDLYGYTF. In DNA, the CDR3 is TGTGCCAGCAGTTTAAGTGGGGGTGGGGGCGACCTCTATGGCTACACCTTC.

The chain links TRBV28 to TRBJ2-3; TRBD2 aligns across 7 bases. The trim removed 5 bases at V and 2 bases at J, leaving 10 bases unmatched. Germline V gene sequence: CDR1 MDHEN, CDR2 SYDVKM. This CDR3 has 16 residues. As DNA, the CDR3 is TGTGCCAGCAGTCCTTTCCGACTAGCTACCACAGATACGCAGTATTTT. Its protein product is CASSPFRLATTDTQYF.

The V and J genes are TRBV2 and TRBJ2-7, with TRBD1 identical over 7 bases. This CDR3 is built from 16 residues. Trimming removed 1 base from V and 1 base from J; junction bases left unmatched: 7. Germline V lookup: CDR1 SNHLY, CDR2 FYNNEI. CDR3 bases: TGTGCCAGCAGTGAAGGAGGGGGCAGTTTTTCCTACGAGCAGTACTTC. Its translation is CASSEGGGSFSYEQYF. Combining the CDR3 with reference TRBV2 and TRBJ2-7 gives the whole variable domain EPEVTQTPSHQVTQMGQEVILRCVPISNHLYFYWYRQILGQKVEFLVSFYNNEISEKSEIFDDQFSVERPDGSNFTLKIRSTKLEDSAMYFCASSEGGGSFSYEQYFGPGTRLTVT.

The chain employs TRBV6-5 and TRBJ2-1; D not certain. V was cut by 2 bases and J by 8 bases, with 4 bases left in between. Germline V CDR1 and CDR2: MNHEY, SVGAGI. The CDR3 consists of 11 residues. In nucleotides, the CDR3 is TGTGCCAGCAGTTACCGGTATGAGCAGTTCTTC. It codes for CASSYRYEQFF.

The chain links TRBV5-5 to TRBJ2-7; D is uncertain. Between the trimmed V and J ends, which lost 5 bases and 6 bases, there was a span of 12 bases. From germline, CDR1 is SGHKS and CDR2 YYEKEE (reference sequence). This CDR3 is 12 amino acids long. DNA of the CDR3: TGTGCCAGCAGACCTGGGTCGGCCGAGCAGTACTTC. Its translation is CASRPGSAEQYF.

The V and J genes are TRBV7-8 and TRBJ2-7, with D possibly matching TRBD2 (6 bases). The CDR3 contains 16 residues. Germline CDR1 SGHVS, CDR2 FQNEAQ. Trimming removed 5 bases at V and 5 bases at J, with 22 bases between. The CDR3 loop reads CASSPPPGTPTHEQYF. The CDR3 nucleotides read TGTGCCAGCAGCCCCCCACCCGGGACTCCAACCCACGAGCAGTACTTC. Together with reference TRBV7-8 and TRBJ2-7, the CDR3 gives the full variable domain: GAGVSQSPRYKVAKRGQDVALRCDPISGHVSLFWYQQALGQGPEFLTYFQNEAQLDKSGLPSDRFFAERPEGSVSTLKIQRTQQEDSAVYLCASSPPPGTPTHEQYFGPGTRLTVT.

The chain recombines TRBV6-5 with TRBJ1-3; the D is unclear. V gave up 5 bases and J gave up 3 bases, with 11 bases separating them. CDR1 and CDR2 (germline): MNHEY, SVGAGI. The CDR3 is made up of 14 amino acids. The CDR3 nucleotides are TGTGCCAGCAGTGTAGGAGGGCGTGGAAACACCATATATTTT. Its protein product is CASSVGGRGNTIYF.